This entry lists 4 T cell receptor beta chains sequenced from one sample in a study of blood T cell repertoires in COVID-19. TCRdb's table, derived via immunoSEQ multiplex PCR, lists solely in-frame clones and lacks some. The data show about 250,000 clones, around 88% seen once. Sample: peripheral blood. These receptors were obtained from a man in his forties with active or convalescent COVID-19.

The J gene is TRBJ2-3, the V gene TRBV5-1; D is unresolved. The CDR3 length is 17 residues. CDR1 is SGHRS, CDR2 YFSETQ, per germline. With 3 bases removed from V and 1 base from J, the gap between germline ends came to 18 bases. The CDR3 coding sequence is TGCGCCAGCAGCTCACTCCGTGGATCAACAGGCACAGATACGCAGTATTTT. Its translation: CASSSLRGSTGTDTQYF.

The genes are TRBV2 and TRBJ2-3; D is perhaps TRBD2 (5 bases). The V and J ends lost 7 bases and 6 bases respectively, with 17 bases between them. This CDR3 comprises 14 residues. CDR1 is SNHLY, CDR2 FYNNEI, per germline. CDR3 loop: CASTLASMSDTQYF. CDR3 coding DNA: TGTGCCAGCACTCTAGCAAGTATGTCTGATACGCAGTATTTT.

The rearrangement joins TRBV6-1 to TRBJ1-2; 11 bases map to TRBD1. The CDR3 has 16 residues. The ends lost 0 bases at V and 8 bases at J; junction bases unmatched: 8. The germline CDR1 and CDR2 sequences are MNHNS and SASEGT. The CDR3 loop reads CASSEAGTGGLLGYTF. The CDR3 DNA is TGTGCCAGCAGTGAAGCTGGGACAGGGGGATTGCTGGGCTACACCTTC.

The V gene is TRBV30, the J gene TRBJ2-5; weak D call: TRBD2 (6 bases). The V and J ends lost 5 bases and 5 bases respectively, with 12 bases between them. In germline, CDR1 is GTSNPN, CDR2 SVGIG (reference sequence). The CDR3 sequence is 12 residues long. The CDR3 bases are TGTGCCTGGCTGGGGGGTCGGGAGACCCAGTACTTC. Residues: CAWLGGRETQYF.